The clone carrying this TCR beta chain was counted only a few times. What it recognizes is unknown. Time point meaning: persistent/refractory GD, antithyroid drugs over 5 years with positive TRAb. PBMC RNA was the source of the TCR library. The data originate from a study of regulatory T cells in long-lasting Graves disease. As for the study in general: Persistent cases were those of Graves' disease that involved over 5 years of antithyroid drugs with positive TSH receptor antibodies.

The V segment lost 7 bases and the J segment 3 bases; nucleotides outside the gene matches: 8. This CDR3 region has 15 residues. Germline CDR1 is WSHSY and CDR2 is SAAADI. Study observations and caveats: Persistent cases favored TRBV28, TRBJ1-2 and TRBJ2-5. The work looked only at peripheral blood and did not look at thyroid tissue. The study found persistent patients shared more public clonotypes (about 3,000) than new patients (about 1,000).

Both iRepertoire HTBI primers and Arm-PCR of CDR3 regions were used to build the TCR beta libraries. TCRdb processed the multiplex PCR reads anew with MiXCR; each CDR3 protein has one entry. Of roughly 400,000 distinct CDR3 sequences in the sample, less than 25% are singletons; the top ten hold less than 25%. The genes are TRBV10-2 and TRBJ1-5; 8 bases are shared with TRBD1. The source of this sequence is a female donor with Graves disease. This specimen consisted of peripheral blood mononuclear cells (PBMCs), obtained when the disease was refractory, from a patient treated with antithyroid drugs. The CDR3 is CASKRDRSLNQPQHF. The CDR3, as DNA: TGCGCCAGCAAGAGGGACAGGAGCCTCAATCAGCCCCAGCATTTT.